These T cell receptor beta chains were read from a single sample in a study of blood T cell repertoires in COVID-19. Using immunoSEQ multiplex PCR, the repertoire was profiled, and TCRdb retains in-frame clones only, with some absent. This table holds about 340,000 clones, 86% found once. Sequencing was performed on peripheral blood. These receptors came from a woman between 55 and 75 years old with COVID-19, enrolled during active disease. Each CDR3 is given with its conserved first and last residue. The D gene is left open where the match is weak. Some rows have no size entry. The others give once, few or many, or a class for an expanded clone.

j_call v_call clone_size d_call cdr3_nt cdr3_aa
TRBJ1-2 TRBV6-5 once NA TGTGCCAGCAGTTACTCAGGGGCCAACTATGGCTACACCTTC CASSYSGANYGYTF
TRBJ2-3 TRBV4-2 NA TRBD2 TGTGCCAGCAGCCCGGGACTAGCGGGGGGGCCAGATACGCAGTATTTT CASSPGLAGGPDTQYF
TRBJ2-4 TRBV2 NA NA TGTGCCAGCAGTGAGGTCAGTTATGTTCAGTACTTC CASSEVSYVQYF
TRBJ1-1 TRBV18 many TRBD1 TGTGCCAGCTCACCAGAGGAGATTCACAGGGGGCACTTT CASSPEEIHRGHF
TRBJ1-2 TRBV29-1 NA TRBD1 TGCAGCGTCGGACAGGATTATGGCTACACCTTC CSVGQDYGYTF
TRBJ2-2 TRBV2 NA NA TGTGCCAGCAGGGTGCCAGTCGGGGGACAGCGGACGACCGGGGAGCTGTTTTTT CASRVPVGGQRTTGELFF
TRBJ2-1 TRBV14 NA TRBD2 TGTGCCAGCAGCCAAGATCCTAGCGGGGGGTTCCATGAGCAGTTCTTC CASSQDPSGGFHEQFF
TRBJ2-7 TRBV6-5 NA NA TGTGCCAGCAGTTACTCAGAAGGGAGCGAGCAGTACTTC CASSYSEGSEQYF
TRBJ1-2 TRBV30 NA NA TGTGCCTGGGTGAGAGGGAGCGATGGCTACACCTTC CAWVRGSDGYTF
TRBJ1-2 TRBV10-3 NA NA TGTGCCATCAGTGAGTATAGGAGACCGTACACCTTC CAISEYRRPYTF
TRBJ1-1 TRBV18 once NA TGTGCCAGCTCACCACCGGGTTTAGGAGGCTCTGAAGCTTTCTTT CASSPPGLGGSEAFF
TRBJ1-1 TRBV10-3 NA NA TGTGCCATCAGTTGGGCTGTAGAAAAAGAAGCTTTCTTT CAISWAVEKEAFF
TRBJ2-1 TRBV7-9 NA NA TGTGCCAGCAGCCCAGGGCGCCATATCGGGGCGGGGCCTCCCGTGGGAGTCTTC CASSPGRHIGAGPPVGVF
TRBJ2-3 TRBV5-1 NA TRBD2 TGCGCCAGCAGGGTCCTAGCGGGGGATGGTAGCACAGATACGCAGTATTTT CASRVLAGDGSTDTQYF
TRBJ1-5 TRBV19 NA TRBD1 TGTGCCAGTAGTATCTCAGGGGGTCTTCAGCCCCAGCATTTT CASSISGGLQPQHF
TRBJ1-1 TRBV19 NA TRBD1 TGTGCCAGTAGTATCTCTGGGACAGCGGAGAACACTGAAGCTTTCTTT CASSISGTAENTEAFF
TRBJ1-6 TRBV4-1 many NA TGCGCCAGCAGCCAATTCCTTAGCGTCAGCTCCTATAATTCACCCCTCCACTTT CASSQFLSVSSYNSPLHF
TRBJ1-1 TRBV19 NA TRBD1 TGTGCCAGTAGTATCCTACAGGGGCTGAACACTGAAGCTTTCTTT CASSILQGLNTEAFF
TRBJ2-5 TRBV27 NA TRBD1 TGTGCCGGCAGTTTACAGGGGGCGAGGGAGACCCAGTACTTC CAGSLQGARETQYF
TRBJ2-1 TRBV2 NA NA TGTGCCAGCAGTGAAGGACAGGAGCAGTTCTTC CASSEGQEQFF
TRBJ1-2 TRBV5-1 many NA TGCGCCAGCAGCCCGTCGGGAATTGGCTACACCTTC CASSPSGIGYTF
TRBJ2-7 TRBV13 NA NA TGTGCCAGCAGCCAACTCTACGAGCAGTACTTC CASSQLYEQYF
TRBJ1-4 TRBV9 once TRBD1 TGTGCCAGCAGCCCTCAGGGACAGAGTAATGAAAAACTGTTTTTT CASSPQGQSNEKLFF
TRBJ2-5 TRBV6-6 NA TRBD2 TGTGCCAGCAATCCAACGACTAGCCCCTCGACCCAGTACTTC CASNPTTSPSTQYF
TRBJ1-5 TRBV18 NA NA TGTGCCAGCTCATGGGGGGGGGATCAGCCCCAGCATTTT CASSWGGDQPQHF
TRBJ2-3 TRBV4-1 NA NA TGCGCCAGCAGCCAACAATTGACAGATACGCAGTATTTT CASSQQLTDTQYF
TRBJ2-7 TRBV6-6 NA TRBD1 TGTGCCAGCAGTTATGCGGGACAGGGCTACGAGCAGTACTTC CASSYAGQGYEQYF
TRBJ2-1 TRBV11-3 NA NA TGTGCCAGCAGCCTACCCTACAATGAGCAGTTCTTC CASSLPYNEQFF
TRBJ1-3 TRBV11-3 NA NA TGTGCCAGCAGCTCGAGCTTCTCTGGAAACACCATATATTTT CASSSSFSGNTIYF